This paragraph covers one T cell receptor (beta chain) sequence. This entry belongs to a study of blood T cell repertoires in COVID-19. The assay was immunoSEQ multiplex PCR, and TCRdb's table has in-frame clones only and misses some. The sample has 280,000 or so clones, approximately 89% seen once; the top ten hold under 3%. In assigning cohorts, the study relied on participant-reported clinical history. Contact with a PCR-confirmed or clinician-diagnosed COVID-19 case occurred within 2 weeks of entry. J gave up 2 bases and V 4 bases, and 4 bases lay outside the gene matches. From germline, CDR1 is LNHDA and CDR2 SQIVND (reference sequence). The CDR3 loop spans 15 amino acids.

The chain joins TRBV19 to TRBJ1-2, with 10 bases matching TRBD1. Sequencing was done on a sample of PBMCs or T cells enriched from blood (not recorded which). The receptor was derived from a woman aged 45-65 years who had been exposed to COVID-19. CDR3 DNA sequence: TGTGCCAGTAGTACCCGGACAGGGGGGAACTATGGCTACACCTTC. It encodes CASSTRTGGNYGYTF.